Below, 32 T cell receptor beta chains from the same sample are listed, as sequenced in a study of control samples from healthy donors and cancer patients. Some clones are missing from TCRdb's copy, which holds only in-frame ones; the method was immunoSEQ multiplex PCR. Its table records about 210,000 clones. The sequenced sample was blood. Receptors were obtained from a woman between 25 and 40 years old in good health.

This sequence joins TRBV7-9 and TRBJ1-4; the D is unclear. The ends were cut back, 5 bases at V and 8 bases at J, with 12 bases in the middle. The germline V gene has CDR1 SEHNR and CDR2 FQNEAQ (reference sequence). The CDR3 sequence is 13 residues long. The CDR3 here is CASSPTTPEKLFF. In DNA form, the CDR3 reads TGTGCCAGCAGCCCAACGACTCCAGAAAAACTGTTTTTT.

The chain joins TRBV5-1 to TRBJ1-3, with D maybe TRBD1 (5 bases). The CDR3 runs to 14 residues. V was clipped by 4 bases and J by 0 bases, with 8 bases between them. CDR1 and CDR2 from the germline V gene are SGHRS and YFSETQ. The CDR3 bases are TGCGCCAGCAGCGCGACAGTCTCTGGAAACACCATATATTTT. Translating gives CASSATVSGNTIYF.

DNA of the CDR3: TGTGCCAGTAGCACCCGCAGCTATGGCTACACCTTC. It is translated as CASSTRSYGYTF. The chain is built from TRBV19 and TRBJ1-2; D gene unclear. V gave up 6 bases and J gave up 4 bases, with 9 bases separating them. This CDR3 has 12 residues. The germline V gene has CDR1 LNHDA and CDR2 SQIVND (reference sequence).

V is TRBV5-8 and J is TRBJ1-5; no clear D. The V end was cut by 2 bases, the J end by 1 base, with 10 bases between. The CDR3 runs to 15 residues. Germline V gene lookup returns CDR1 SGHTS and CDR2 YDEGEE. For the CDR3, the DNA is TGTGCCAGCAGCTTATCGGATGTCAGCAATCAGCCCCAGCATTTT. Amino acids: CASSLSDVSNQPQHF.

The V gene is TRBV9, the J gene TRBJ2-3; D remains ambiguous. Trimming removed 0 bases at V and 0 bases at J, with 11 bases between. CDR1 SGDLS and CDR2 YYNGEE come from the germline V gene. There are 16 residues in the CDR3. CDR3 region: CASSVGLDTSTDTQYF. The CDR3 DNA reads TGTGCCAGCAGCGTAGGGCTTGATACTAGCACAGATACGCAGTATTTT.

The V gene is TRBV6-5, the J gene TRBJ2-2; D not resolved. This CDR3 spans 14 amino acids. Per the germline V gene, CDR1 is MNHEY and CDR2 is SVGAGI. Deletions cut 8 bases from V and 4 bases from J, with 14 bases between. CDR3: CASSPGRTTGELFF. DNA for the CDR3: TGTGCCAGCTCCCCTGGACGGACCACCGGGGAGCTGTTTTTT.

The chain couples TRBV6-5 to TRBJ1-2; D is possibly TRBD1 (6 bases). The CDR3 has 15 amino acids. Germline V lookup: CDR1 MNHEY, CDR2 SVGAGI. Trimming left V 7 bases short and J 0 bases short, with 15 bases between. The CDR3 protein is CASTQLGGPNYGYTF. CDR3 coding DNA: TGTGCCAGCACACAACTCGGGGGCCCTAACTATGGCTACACCTTC.

As regards this clone: This sample includes further DNA sequences coding for the same CDR3. The chain uses TRBV28 and TRBJ2-7; D gene ambiguous. CDR1 and CDR2 from the germline V gene are MDHEN and SYDVKM. This CDR3 has 11 residues. The V end was cut by 2 bases, the J end by 7 bases, with 6 bases between. The DNA of the CDR3 is TGTGCCAGCAGTTTAGGGTATGAGCAGTACTTC. It yields the protein CASSLGYEQYF.

The V call is TRBV11-3, the J call TRBJ2-3, with D possibly being TRBD1 (5 bases). V lost 5 bases and J lost 2, with 20 bases in between. Per the germline V gene, CDR1 is SGHNT and CDR2 is YENEEA. This CDR3 is built from 17 residues. For the CDR3, the DNA is TGTGCCAGCAGCCCCTCTCAGGGCAGCCAGAACACAGATACGCAGTATTTT. This encodes CASSPSQGSQNTDTQYF.

This chain uses TRBV5-1 with TRBJ1-2, with D perhaps matching TRBD1 (5 bases). CDR1 and CDR2 (germline): SGHRS, YFSETQ. Trimming removed 0 bases at V and 2 bases at J, with 11 bases between. This CDR3 contains 15 residues. CDR3 residues: CASSLDLGANYGYTF. The CDR3 region has the DNA TGCGCCAGCAGCTTGGATCTAGGGGCCAACTATGGCTACACCTTC.

The chain carries TRBV4-1 and TRBJ1-2, with 8 bases lining up with TRBD1. Looked up from germline, CDR1 is MGHRA and CDR2 is YSYEKL. The V and J ends lost 6 bases and 2 bases, in that order; junction bases with no gene match: 11. The length of the CDR3 is 16 residues. In nucleotides, the CDR3 is TGCGCCAGCAGACAGACAGGGGACCGGCCGAACTATGGCTACACCTTC. Its translation is CASRQTGDRPNYGYTF.

CDR3 sequence reads: CASSHHQLDGVYEQYF. CDR3 in DNA: TGCGCCAGCAGCCATCATCAATTGGACGGTGTATACGAGCAGTACTTC. The chain links TRBV5-1 to TRBJ2-7; no definite D call. The V and J ends lost 4 bases and 4 bases respectively, with 21 bases between them. Germline V gives CDR1 SGHRS, CDR2 YFSETQ. The CDR3 is made up of 16 amino acids.

This sequence joins TRBV28 and TRBJ1-2, with TRBD1 as a possible D gene (6 bases). Germline loops: CDR1 MDHEN, CDR2 SYDVKM. Trimming left V 5 bases short and J 6 bases short, with 19 bases between. There are 15 residues in the CDR3. In nucleotides, the CDR3 is TGTGCCAGCAGTCTACCCTGGGGGCCCCCGGATGGCTACACCTTC. Amino acid sequence: CASSLPWGPPDGYTF.

The rearrangement uses TRBV7-9 and TRBJ1-1; D uncertain. The ends were cut back, 1 base at V and 5 bases at J, with 5 bases in the middle. Germline loops: CDR1 SEHNR, CDR2 FQNEAQ (reference sequence). This CDR3 region has 12 residues. CDR3 loop: CASSLEFTEAFF. CDR3 coding DNA: TGTGCCAGCAGCTTAGAGTTTACTGAAGCTTTCTTT.

Notes on this clone: This specimen includes other DNA sequences encoding the same CDR3. This chain links TRBV9 with TRBJ2-2; tentatively, D is TRBD1 or TRBD2 (6 bases each). The CDR3 has 14 amino acids. Germline loops: CDR1 SGDLS, CDR2 YYNGEE. Trimming cost V 4 bases and J 6 bases, with 13 bases left between them. CDR3 amino acids: CASSRIGGPGELFF. The CDR3 bases are TGTGCCAGCAGCCGTATAGGGGGGCCCGGGGAGCTGTTTTTT.

The V and J genes are TRBV5-8 and TRBJ1-6, with 7 bases aligning to TRBD1. Germline V lookup: CDR1 SGHTS, CDR2 YDEGEE. The CDR3 contains 17 residues. V lost 4 bases and J lost 6; bases outside the gene matches: 13. The CDR3 region is CASSLVRGGRGNSPLHF. CDR3 coding DNA: TGTGCCAGCAGCCTTGTTCGAGGGGGCAGGGGTAATTCACCCCTCCACTTT.

V usage is TRBV28 and J usage is TRBJ1-6; D not certain. Trimming pared 11 bases from V and 6 bases from J, leaving 17 bases between. Germline V gene sequence: CDR1 MDHEN, CDR2 SYDVKM. This CDR3 spans 14 amino acids. CDR3 region: CAGREVYGNSPLHF. The CDR3 nucleotides are TGTGCCGGCCGGGAGGTATACGGTAATTCACCCCTCCACTTT. Filled out from reference TRBV28 and TRBJ1-6, the complete variable domain reads DVKVTQSSRYLVKRTGEKVFLECVQDMDHENMFWYRQDPGLGLRLIYFSYDVKMKEKGDIPEGYSVSREKKERFSLILESASTNQTSMYLCAGREVYGNSPLHFGNGTRLTVT.

The chain combines TRBV27 with TRBJ1-5, with TRBD1 matching over 8 bases. This CDR3 has 13 residues. V lost 6 bases to trimming and J lost 7 bases; unmatched junction nucleotides: 5. CDR1 MNHEY and CDR2 SMNVEV come from the germline V gene (reference sequence). The CDR3 here is CASSDRGRQPQHF. CDR3 in DNA: TGTGCCAGCAGCGACAGGGGTCGGCAGCCCCAGCATTTT.

The chain couples TRBV4-1 to TRBJ1-5; 8 bases are shared with TRBD1. Germline-derived CDR1 and CDR2 are MGHRA and YSYEKL. The CDR3 has 14 amino acids. V was pared by 4 bases and J by 5 bases, with 4 bases of the junction left unmatched. CDR3 nucleotide sequence: TGCGCCAGCAGCCTAGGACAGGGCGATCAGCCCCAGCATTTT. It translates to CASSLGQGDQPQHF.

This chain uses TRBV27 with TRBJ1-3; D gene ambiguous. The CDR3 length is 13 residues. Trimming stripped 3 bases from V and 4 bases from J, with 7 bases between. Germline V CDR1 and CDR2: MNHEY, SMNVEV (reference sequence). The CDR3, as DNA: TGTGCCAGCAGTTTCGGCCAGGGAAACACCATATATTTT. Encoded protein: CASSFGQGNTIYF.

V usage is TRBV28 and J usage is TRBJ1-3; 11 nucleotides line up with TRBD1. J was trimmed by 3 bases and V by 6 bases; bases with no gene match: 13. The CDR3 has 18 amino acids. Germline CDR1 reads MDHEN; CDR2 reads SYDVKM. In nucleotides, the CDR3 is TGTGCCAGCAGGCTACCCGCCGGGACAGGGGGAAATGGAAACACCATATATTTT. Its protein is CASRLPAGTGGNGNTIYF.

The V and J genes are TRBV28 and TRBJ2-7, with TRBD2 matching over 12 bases. Per germline, CDR1 MDHEN and CDR2 SYDVKM. There are 16 residues in the CDR3. After removal of 4 bases from V and 6 bases from J, the junction contained 10 bases not matched to a gene. The CDR3 spells CASSSPTSGGNGEQYF. In DNA form, the CDR3 reads TGTGCCAGCAGTTCCCCGACTAGCGGGGGAAATGGCGAGCAGTACTTC.

This chain links TRBV6-1 with TRBJ1-2; TRBD1 might be the D (5 bases). V was trimmed by 0 bases and J by 3 bases, leaving 11 bases between them. The CDR3 is 15 residues long. Germline V CDR1 and CDR2: MNHNS, SASEGT. CDR3 in DNA: TGTGCCAGCAGTGAAGCCGGGTCGGGGGACTATGGCTACACCTTC. Residues: CASSEAGSGDYGYTF.

The chain recombines TRBV5-1 with TRBJ1-2; D is ambiguous. Germline-derived CDR1 and CDR2 are SGHRS and YFSETQ. V gave up 1 base and J gave up 2 bases, with 12 bases separating them. The CDR3 loop spans 15 amino acids. CDR3 amino acids: CASSLMGGSNYGYTF. CDR3 DNA: TGCGCCAGCAGCTTGATGGGTGGGTCAAACTATGGCTACACCTTC.

The J gene is TRBJ1-5, the V gene TRBV5-4, with 9 bases fitting TRBD1. The CDR3 covers 17 residues. Germline trimming cut 4 bases from V and 0 bases from J; bases unmatched to any gene: 8. Germline V gene sequence: CDR1 SGHNT, CDR2 YYREEE (reference sequence). The CDR3 loop reads CASSQRDRANSNQPQHF. The CDR3 coding sequence is TGTGCCAGCAGCCAGCGGGACAGGGCAAATAGCAATCAGCCCCAGCATTTT.

The chain joins TRBV18 to TRBJ2-3; the D is unclear. The V end lost 11 bases, the J end lost 6 bases, and 15 bases lay between the germline ends. Germline lookup yields CDR1 KGHSH and CDR2 LQKENI. The CDR3 contains 12 residues. CDR3 sequence: CASLSPPDTQYF. The CDR3 DNA reads as TGTGCCTCTCTTTCCCCCCCGGATACGCAGTATTTT.

The genes are TRBV4-1 and TRBJ1-6; 9 positions match TRBD1. CDR1 and CDR2 (germline): MGHRA, YSYEKL. CDR3 length: 20 residues. V lost 0 bases and J lost 0; bases outside the gene matches: 9. In DNA form, the CDR3 reads TGCGCCAGCAGCCAAGATAGGACAGGGGCGTCTAGCTCCTATAATTCACCCCTCCACTTT. It translates to CASSQDRTGASSSYNSPLHF.

The rearrangement links TRBV4-1 to TRBJ1-1; D not certain. The V gene's germline CDR1 is MGHRA and CDR2 YSYEKL. V lost 2 bases and J 0 bases, leaving 10 bases between the germline ends. The CDR3 is made up of 15 amino acids. The CDR3 DNA is TGCGCCAGCAGCCAAATTCAGCTCATGAACACTGAAGCTTTCTTT. Translated: CASSQIQLMNTEAFF.

The J gene is TRBJ2-3, the V gene TRBV7-2; D remains ambiguous. The CDR3 runs to 13 residues. The V end was cut by 2 bases, the J end by 2 bases, with 5 bases between. Germline CDR1 SGHTA, CDR2 FQGNSA. CDR3 nucleotides: TGTGCCAGCAGCTTACGCAACACAGATACGCAGTATTTT. This codes for CASSLRNTDTQYF.

The chain is built from TRBV29-1 and TRBJ2-5; D possibly corresponds to TRBD2 (6 bases). V lost 8 bases and J lost 6, with 19 bases in between. The CDR3 contains 13 residues. CDR1 is SQVTM, CDR2 ANQGSEA, per germline. The CDR3 DNA sequence: TGCAGCTCCGCCCCCCGGGGGTTGCAGACCCAGTACTTC. Protein sequence: CSSAPRGLQTQYF.

J is TRBJ1-3 and V is TRBV7-2; no clear D. Germline CDR1 SGHTA, CDR2 FQGNSA. This CDR3 has 14 amino acids. V lost 1 base, J lost 0 bases, and 4 bases lay in between. The CDR3 DNA reads as TGTGCCAGCAGCTTAGTGTCCTCTGGAAACACCATATATTTT. Protein product: CASSLVSSGNTIYF.

The rearrangement links TRBV6-6 to TRBJ1-3; the D is unclear. CDR3 length: 15 amino acids. V was trimmed by 2 bases and J by 2 bases, leaving 10 bases between them. CDR1 is MNHNY and CDR2 is SVGAGI in the germline V gene (reference sequence). CDR3 protein: CASSYVVGAGNTIYF. The CDR3, as DNA: TGTGCCAGCAGTTACGTAGTTGGGGCTGGAAACACCATATATTTT.